This T cell receptor beta chain stems from a study of blood T cell repertoires in COVID-19. Participants came from about two dozen US areas, aged roughly 18 to 95 years. Germline assignment: CDR1 KGHDR and CDR2 SFDVKD. Germline trimming cut 3 bases from V and 1 base from J; bases unmatched to any gene: 5. The CDR3 is made up of 16 amino acids. TCRdb's table, derived via immunoSEQ multiplex PCR, lists solely in-frame clones and lacks some. Of about 220,000 clones listed, 83% are singletons. This TCR came from a woman in her forties or fifties who had been exposed to COVID-19. The material sequenced was PBMCs or T cells enriched from blood (not recorded which). The chain uses TRBV24-1 and TRBJ2-3; 8 bases are shared with TRBD1. The CDR3 DNA reads as TGTGCCACCAGTGATCCTTCGACAGGGGGCACAGATACGCAGTATTTT. It translates to CATSDPSTGGTDTQYF.